The next 20 T cell receptor beta chains were all read from a single sample in a study of blood T cells in healthy people across ages. A sample-barcoded 5' primer and a J-beta primer mix were used in a second PCR of roughly 7 to 11 cycles. TCRdb reanalysed the 5' RACE reads using MiXCR and keeps one entry per CDR3 protein. This repertoire shows approximately 780,000 distinct CDR3 sequences, roughly 25% found once; its top ten account for about 3%. The data were also submitted as part of a second study, on T cells of mothers and their children.

Specimen: blood. These receptors originate from a boy aged 10-17 years in good health.

This clonotype was counted between two and nine times. The rearrangement uses TRBV3-1 and TRBJ2-7, with TRBD2 matching 7 bases. With V trimmed by 1 base and J by 4 bases, 10 bases remained unmatched. Per germline, CDR1 LGHDT and CDR2 YNNKEL (reference sequence). CDR3 length equals 16 residues. CDR3 sequence (DNA): TGTGCCAGCAGCCAAGGGGCCGCTAGCGGCGGATACGAGCAGTACTTC. Its protein product is CASSQGAASGGYEQYF.

This rearrangement joins TRBV9 to TRBJ1-6; tentative D call: TRBD1 (6 bases). Germline assignment: CDR1 SGDLS and CDR2 YYNGEE. V lost 4 bases and J lost 7, with 15 bases in between. The CDR3 has 15 amino acids. The CDR3 region has the DNA TGTGCCAGCAGCCCCCGGGGTGGGGGCAATTCACCCCTCCACTTT. Translating it yields CASSPRGGGNSPLHF.

This clonotype was recorded many times. This chain connects TRBV28 to TRBJ2-5, with 7 bases that match TRBD2. Looked up from germline, CDR1 is MDHEN and CDR2 is SYDVKM. J lost 4 bases, V lost 4 bases, and 9 bases had no gene match. CDR3 length: 15 amino acids. This chain's CDR3 is CASSSRGRGVETQYF. The CDR3 coding sequence is TGTGCCAGCAGTTCCCGGGGGAGGGGAGTAGAGACCCAGTACTTC.

This clonotype was detected only a few times. V and J are TRBV20-1 and TRBJ2-1, with 12 bases that match TRBD2. V lost 2 bases, J lost 6 bases, and 11 bases stayed unmatched. The CDR3 runs to 17 residues. From germline, CDR1 is DFQATT and CDR2 SNEGSKA (reference sequence). The CDR3 loop is CSARRARSGLAGNEQFF. For the CDR3, the DNA is TGCAGTGCTAGAAGGGCTCGTTCGGGACTAGCGGGCAATGAGCAGTTCTTC.

This clonotype was observed a few times. The chain has TRBV20-1 and TRBJ2-7, with TRBD1 matching over 9 bases. Germline values: CDR1 DFQATT, CDR2 SNEGSKA (reference sequence). The CDR3 consists of 17 residues. V lost 8 bases to trimming and J lost 0 bases; unmatched junction nucleotides: 17. The CDR3 sequence is CSLRETGGRGASYEQYF. CDR3 DNA: TGCAGTCTCCGGGAGACAGGGGGTCGTGGGGCCTCCTACGAGCAGTACTTC.

The chain employs TRBV12-5 and TRBJ2-3, with 8 bases that match TRBD1. Trimming at V came to 5 bases and at J to 4 bases, leaving 11 bases not matched to a gene. Germline CDR1 and CDR2: LGHNT and FRNRAP. This CDR3 has 16 amino acids. CDR3 in DNA: TGTGCTAGTGGTGCACCGACAGGGGATTTCGCAGATACGCAGTATTTT. This codes for CASGAPTGDFADTQYF.

The sample holds many counts of this clonotype. The rearrangement joins TRBV7-9 to TRBJ2-5; no clear D gene. V was trimmed by 5 bases and J by 2 bases, leaving 9 bases between them. The CDR3 covers 13 residues. CDR1 SEHNR and CDR2 FQNEAQ come from the germline V gene (reference sequence). CDR3 in amino acids: CASSLSEQETQYF. The CDR3 DNA sequence: TGTGCCAGCAGCCTATCGGAGCAAGAGACCCAGTACTTC.

The chain employs TRBV9 and TRBJ2-7; 11 nucleotides line up with TRBD2. The V segment lost 2 bases and the J segment 4 bases; nucleotides outside the gene matches: 2. The CDR3 runs 14 residues. In germline, CDR1 is SGDLS, CDR2 YYNGEE. In nucleotides, the CDR3 is TGTGCCAGCAGCGTGGCTAGCGGGGGGTACGAGCAGTACTTC. Translation: CASSVASGGYEQYF.

The chain couples TRBV5-1 to TRBJ2-5; TRBD2 aligns across 11 bases. The germline V gene encodes CDR1 SGHRS and CDR2 YFSETQ. The trim removed 0 bases at V and 4 bases at J, leaving 5 bases unmatched. The CDR3 has 16 residues. CDR3 in amino acids: CASSLGPTSGGETQYF. CDR3 DNA: TGCGCCAGCAGCTTGGGACCCACTAGCGGGGGAGAGACCCAGTACTTC.

Only a few counts were recorded for this clonotype. In DNA, the CDR3 is TGTGCCTGGAGGGCCGGCGCCTACAATGAGCAGTTCTTC. Translation gives CAWRAGAYNEQFF. This chain uses TRBV30 with TRBJ2-1, with D unclear. Germline V CDR1 and CDR2: GTSNPN, SVGIG (reference sequence). There are 13 residues in the CDR3. Trimming took 3 bases from V and 2 from J, leaving 8 bases between them. Using reference TRBV30 and TRBJ2-1 for the parts outside the CDR3, the full variable domain is SQTIHQWPATLVQPVGSPLSLECTVEGTSNPNLYWYRQAAGRGLQLLFYSVGIGQISSEVPQNLSASRPQDRQFILSSKKLLLSDSGFYLCAWRAGAYNEQFFGPGTRLTVL.

The chain is built from TRBV7-2 and TRBJ1-3; 7 bases fit TRBD1. CDR3 length equals 15 residues. Germline CDR1 SGHTA, CDR2 FQGNSA. The junction had 7 bases not matched to a gene; V was cut back by 4 bases and J by 4 bases. DNA for the CDR3: TGTGCCAGCAGCTCGATGGACAGGACGGGAAACACCATATATTTT. It yields the protein CASSSMDRTGNTIYF.

This clonotype occurred a few times. The CDR3 DNA reads TGTGCCAGCAGCTTAGGTTTGGCAGGTGAAAAACTGTTTTTT. Encoded protein: CASSLGLAGEKLFF. This chain links TRBV11-2 with TRBJ1-4; D remains unclear. This CDR3 is 14 amino acids long. V was trimmed by 1 base and J by 7 bases, leaving 10 bases between them. CDR1 is SGHAT, CDR2 FQNNGV, per germline.

The chain recombines TRBV6-1 with TRBJ2-1; D unclear. V was clipped by 7 bases and J by 10 bases, with 20 bases between them. Germline lookup yields CDR1 MNHNS and CDR2 SASEGT. The CDR3 has 14 residues. CDR3 coding DNA: TGTGCCAGCAAGCGCCTACTCTCAATCCCCGAGCAGTTCTTC. Its protein is CASKRLLSIPEQFF.

CDR3 sequence: CATGTNPYNEQFF. In nucleotides, the CDR3 is TGTGCCACCGGGACTAACCCCTACAATGAGCAGTTCTTC. The chain employs TRBV12-3 or TRBV12-4 and TRBJ2-1, with TRBD2 matching 7 bases. Germline trimming cut 10 bases from V and 2 bases from J; bases unmatched to any gene: 5. The CDR3 totals 13 residues.

A few counts support this clonotype. J is TRBJ1-2 and V is TRBV7-2, with unresolved D. V was cut by 1 base and J by 2 bases, with 8 bases left in between. The V gene's germline CDR1 is SGHTA and CDR2 FQGNSA. CDR3 size: 14 residues. CDR3 sequence: CASSLDGQNYGYTF. In nucleotides, the CDR3 is TGTGCCAGCAGCTTAGACGGGCAAAACTATGGCTACACCTTC.

Concerning this clonotype itself: The CDR3 end shows no conserved phenylalanine or tryptophan, and so a read error is likely. This rearrangement joins TRBV5-1 to TRBJ2-1, with 7 bases identical to TRBD1. The V gene end was trimmed by 5 bases and the J gene end by 5 bases; junction bases not matched to a gene: 4. This CDR3 is 13 amino acids long. The germline gives CDR1 SGHRS, CDR2 YFSETQ. The CDR3 bases are TGCGCCAGCAGGGGACAGCCTAACAATGAGCAGTTCCTC. Its protein is CASRGQPNNEQFL.

CDR3 coding DNA: TGTGCCAGCAGCGTAGTACCCCCAGATACGCAGTATTTT. Its translation: CASSVVPPDTQYF. The chain employs TRBV9 and TRBJ2-3; D gene uncertain. The CDR3 is made up of 13 amino acids. Germline CDR1 and CDR2: SGDLS and YYNGEE. V gave up 0 bases and J gave up 4 bases, with 6 bases separating them.

The V gene is TRBV6-6, the J gene TRBJ2-5; 7 nucleotides match TRBD1. The CDR3 consists of 16 residues. The V gene's germline CDR1 is MNHNY and CDR2 SVGAGI (reference sequence). V gave up 6 bases and J gave up 2 bases; unmatched junction bases: 12. DNA for the CDR3: TGTGCCAGCAGACTTAGTTACAGGGGTTCACAAGAGACCCAGTACTTC. It specifies CASRLSYRGSQETQYF.

The V gene is TRBV3-1, the J gene TRBJ2-1; D is unresolved. V was trimmed by 0 bases and J by 0 bases, leaving 6 bases between them. This CDR3 is built from 15 residues. From germline, CDR1 is LGHDT and CDR2 YNNKEL (reference sequence). CDR3 nucleotide sequence: TGTGCCAGCAGCCAAGATAGGCTCTCCTACAATGAGCAGTTCTTC. Its translation is CASSQDRLSYNEQFF.

The rearrangement joins TRBV5-5 to TRBJ2-5; TRBD2 aligns across 13 bases. Germline CDR1 reads SGHKS; CDR2 reads YYEKEE (reference sequence). V shed 0 bases and J 2 bases; nucleotides not matched to a gene: 7. CDR3 length: 18 residues. DNA for the CDR3: TGTGCCAGCAGCTTGGGGGTTGGGACTAGCGGGATTCAAGAGACCCAGTACTTC. Its protein product is CASSLGVGTSGIQETQYF.